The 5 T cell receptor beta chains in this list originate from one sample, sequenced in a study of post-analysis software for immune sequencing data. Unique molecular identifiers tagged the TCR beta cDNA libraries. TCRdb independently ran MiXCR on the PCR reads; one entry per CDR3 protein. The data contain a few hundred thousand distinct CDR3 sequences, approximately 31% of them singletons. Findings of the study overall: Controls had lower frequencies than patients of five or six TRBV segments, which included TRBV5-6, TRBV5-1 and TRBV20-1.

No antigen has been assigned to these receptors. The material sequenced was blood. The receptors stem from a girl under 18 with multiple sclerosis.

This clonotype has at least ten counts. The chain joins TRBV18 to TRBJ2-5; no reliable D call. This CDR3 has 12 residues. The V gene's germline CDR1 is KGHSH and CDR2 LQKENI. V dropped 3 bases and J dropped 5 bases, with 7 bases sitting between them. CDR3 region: CASSPLRETQYF. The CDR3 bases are TGTGCCAGCTCACCGCTAAGGGAGACCCAGTACTTC.

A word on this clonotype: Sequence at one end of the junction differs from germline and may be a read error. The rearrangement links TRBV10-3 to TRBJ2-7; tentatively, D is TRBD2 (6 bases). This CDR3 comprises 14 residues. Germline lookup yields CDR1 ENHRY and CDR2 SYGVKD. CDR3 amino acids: CAISPGRYSYERYF. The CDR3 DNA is TGTGCCATCAGCCCGGGGAGGTATTCCTACGAGCGGTACTTC.

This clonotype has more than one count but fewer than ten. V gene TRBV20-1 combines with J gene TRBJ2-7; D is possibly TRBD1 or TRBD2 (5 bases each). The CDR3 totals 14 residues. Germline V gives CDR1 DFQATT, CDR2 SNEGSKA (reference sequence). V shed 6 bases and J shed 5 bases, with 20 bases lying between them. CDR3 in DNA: TGCAGTGCCCACACGGAGACGGGGACCCACGAGCAGTACTTC. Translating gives CSAHTETGTHEQYF.

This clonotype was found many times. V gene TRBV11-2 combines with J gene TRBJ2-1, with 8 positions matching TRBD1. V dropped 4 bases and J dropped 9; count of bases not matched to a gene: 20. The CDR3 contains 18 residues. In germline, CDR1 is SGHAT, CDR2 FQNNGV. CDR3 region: CASSSVRGIGTGRGEQFF. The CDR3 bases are TGTGCCAGCAGCTCCGTTAGAGGGATAGGGACAGGTCGCGGTGAGCAGTTCTTC.

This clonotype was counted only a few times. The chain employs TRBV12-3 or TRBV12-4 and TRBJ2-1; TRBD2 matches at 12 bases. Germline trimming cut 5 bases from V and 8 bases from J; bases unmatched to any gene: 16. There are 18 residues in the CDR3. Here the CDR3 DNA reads TGTGCCAGCAGTCACCGAATGACTAGCGGGGGCCCCAGGGATGAGCAGTTCTTC. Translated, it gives CASSHRMTSGGPRDEQFF.